This TCR beta chain came from a study of CD8 T cells in Susac syndrome. Overall study findings and caveats: The authors acknowledged that the study's TCR sequencing and HLA analysis involved relatively few individuals.

Random hexamers served to reverse transcribe roughly 0.5 to 1 ug RNA. MiXCR was run by TCRdb on the immunoSEQ multiplex PCR reads, yielding one entry per CDR3 protein. Of around 220,000 distinct CDR3 sequences listed, approximately 90% are singletons. TEMRA cells underwent FACS enrichment and CD8+ and CD4+ T cells underwent negative isolation. The CDR3 extends over 12 amino acids. Trimming took 6 bases from V and 5 from J, leaving 10 bases between them. As regards this clonotype: Antigen specificity is unknown.

Sequencing was done on a sample of CD8+ T cells from PBMCs. This chain connects TRBV12-3 or TRBV12-4 to TRBJ2-5; no definite D call. The clonotype originates from a human donor with multiple sclerosis. In DNA form, the CDR3 reads TGTGCCAGCAGCCCGACAAGGGAGACCCAGTACTTC. It yields the protein CASSPTRETQYF.